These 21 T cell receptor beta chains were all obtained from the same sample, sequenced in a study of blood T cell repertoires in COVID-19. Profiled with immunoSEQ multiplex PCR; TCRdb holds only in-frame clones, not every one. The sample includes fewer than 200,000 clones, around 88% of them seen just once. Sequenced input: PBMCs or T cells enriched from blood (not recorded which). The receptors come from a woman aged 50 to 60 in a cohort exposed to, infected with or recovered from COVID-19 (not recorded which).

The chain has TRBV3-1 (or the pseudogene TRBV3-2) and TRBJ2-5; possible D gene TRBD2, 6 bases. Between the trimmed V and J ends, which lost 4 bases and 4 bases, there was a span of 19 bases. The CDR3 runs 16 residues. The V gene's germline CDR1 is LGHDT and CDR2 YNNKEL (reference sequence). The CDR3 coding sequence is TGTGCCAGCAGCCCCCCGGACTACGGGCCTGTAGAGACCCAGTACTTC. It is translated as CASSPPDYGPVETQYF.

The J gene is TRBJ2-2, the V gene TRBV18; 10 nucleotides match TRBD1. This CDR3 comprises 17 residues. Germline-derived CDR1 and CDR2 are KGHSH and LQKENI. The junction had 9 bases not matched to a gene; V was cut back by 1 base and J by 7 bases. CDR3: CASSPLDRGPFVGELFF. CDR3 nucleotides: TGTGCCAGCTCACCACTCGACAGGGGGCCTTTTGTCGGGGAGCTGTTTTTT.

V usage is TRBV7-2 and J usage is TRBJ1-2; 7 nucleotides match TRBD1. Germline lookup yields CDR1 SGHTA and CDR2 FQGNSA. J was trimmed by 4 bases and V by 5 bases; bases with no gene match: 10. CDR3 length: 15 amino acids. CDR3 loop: CASSPTRQGGYGYTF. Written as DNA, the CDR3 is TGTGCCAGCAGCCCGACCCGACAGGGTGGCTATGGCTACACCTTC. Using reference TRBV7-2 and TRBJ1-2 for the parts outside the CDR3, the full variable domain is GAGVSQSPSNKVTEKGKDVELRCDPISGHTALYWYRQSLGQGLEFLIYFQGNSAPDKSGLPSDRFSAERTGGSVSTLTIQRTQQEDSAVYLCASSPTRQGGYGYTFGSGTRLTVV.

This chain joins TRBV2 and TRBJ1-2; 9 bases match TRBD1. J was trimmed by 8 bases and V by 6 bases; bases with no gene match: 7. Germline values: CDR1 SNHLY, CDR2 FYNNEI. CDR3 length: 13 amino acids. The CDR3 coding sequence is TGTGCCAGCAGCGGCGACAGGGGGGAAGGCTACACCTTC. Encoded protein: CASSGDRGEGYTF.

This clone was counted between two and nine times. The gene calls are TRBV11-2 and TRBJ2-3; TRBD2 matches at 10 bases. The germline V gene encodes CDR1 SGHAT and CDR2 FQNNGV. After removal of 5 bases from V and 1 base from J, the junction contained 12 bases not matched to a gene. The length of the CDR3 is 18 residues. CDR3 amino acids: CASSLRTSGRWGTDTQYF. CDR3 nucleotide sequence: TGTGCCAGCAGCCTCAGGACTAGCGGAAGGTGGGGCACAGATACGCAGTATTTT.

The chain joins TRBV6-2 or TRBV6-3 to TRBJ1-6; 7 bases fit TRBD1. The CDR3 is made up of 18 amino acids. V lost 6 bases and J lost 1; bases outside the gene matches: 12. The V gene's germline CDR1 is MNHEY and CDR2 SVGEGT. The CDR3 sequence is CASSGLNRGLSYNSPLHF. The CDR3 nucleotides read TGTGCCAGCAGCGGACTCAACAGGGGCCTATCCTATAATTCACCCCTCCACTTT.

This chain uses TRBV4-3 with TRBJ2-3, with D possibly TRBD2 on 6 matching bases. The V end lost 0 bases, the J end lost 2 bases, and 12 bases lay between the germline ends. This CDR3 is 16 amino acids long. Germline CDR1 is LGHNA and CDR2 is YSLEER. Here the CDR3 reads CASSQEHGGDTDTQYF. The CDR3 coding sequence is TGCGCCAGCAGCCAAGAACATGGCGGGGACACAGATACGCAGTATTTT.

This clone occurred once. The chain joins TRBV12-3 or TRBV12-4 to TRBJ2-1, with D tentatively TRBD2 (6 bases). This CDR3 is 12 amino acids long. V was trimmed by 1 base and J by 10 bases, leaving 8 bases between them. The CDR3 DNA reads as TGTGCCAGCAGTTTAGGTGGAGGGGAGCAGTTCTTC. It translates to CASSLGGGEQFF.

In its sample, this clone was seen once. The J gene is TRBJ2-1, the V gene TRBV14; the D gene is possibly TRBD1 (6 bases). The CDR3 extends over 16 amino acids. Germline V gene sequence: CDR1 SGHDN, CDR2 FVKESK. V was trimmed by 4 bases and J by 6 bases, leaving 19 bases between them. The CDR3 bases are TGTGCCAGCAGCCCGCTTGGGGGAATGGGGGCCAATGAGCAGTTCTTC. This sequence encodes CASSPLGGMGANEQFF.

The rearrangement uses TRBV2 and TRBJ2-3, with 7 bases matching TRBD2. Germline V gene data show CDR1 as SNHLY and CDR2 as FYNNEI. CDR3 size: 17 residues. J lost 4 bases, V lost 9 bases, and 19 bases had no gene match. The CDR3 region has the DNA TGTGCCAGTCTTATCTCGGGAGGCGCGACGGTACCAGATACGCAGTATTTT. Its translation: CASLISGGATVPDTQYF. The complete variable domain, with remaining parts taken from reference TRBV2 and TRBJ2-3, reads EPEVTQTPSHQVTQMGQEVILRCVPISNHLYFYWYRQILGQKVEFLVSFYNNEISEKSEIFDDQFSVERPDGSNFTLKIRSTKLEDSAMYFCASLISGGATVPDTQYFGPGTRLTVL.

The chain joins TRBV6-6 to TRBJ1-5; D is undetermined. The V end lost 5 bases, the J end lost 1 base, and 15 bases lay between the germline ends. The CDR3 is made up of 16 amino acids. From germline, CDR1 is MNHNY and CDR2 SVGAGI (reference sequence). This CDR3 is CASSPGPGRSNQPQHF. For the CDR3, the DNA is TGTGCCAGCAGTCCTGGGCCCGGGAGAAGCAATCAGCCCCAGCATTTT.

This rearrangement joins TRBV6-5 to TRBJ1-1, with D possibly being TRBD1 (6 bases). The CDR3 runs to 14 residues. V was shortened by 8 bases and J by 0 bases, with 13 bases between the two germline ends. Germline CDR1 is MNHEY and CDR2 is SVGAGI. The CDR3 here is CASAQRTVNTEAFF. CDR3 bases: TGTGCCAGCGCTCAAAGGACAGTGAACACTGAAGCTTTCTTT.

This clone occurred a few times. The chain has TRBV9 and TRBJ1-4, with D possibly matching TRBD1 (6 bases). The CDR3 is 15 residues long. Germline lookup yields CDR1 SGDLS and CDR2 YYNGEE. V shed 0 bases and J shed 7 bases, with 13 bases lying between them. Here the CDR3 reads CASSVGSGALEKLFF. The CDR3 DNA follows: TGTGCCAGCAGCGTAGGGTCAGGGGCGCTTGAAAAACTGTTTTTT.

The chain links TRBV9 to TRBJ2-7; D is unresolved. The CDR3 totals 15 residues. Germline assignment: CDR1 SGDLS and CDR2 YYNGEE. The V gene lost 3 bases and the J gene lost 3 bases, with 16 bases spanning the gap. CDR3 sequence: CASSETLNPIYEQYF. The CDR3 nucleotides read TGTGCCAGCAGCGAAACCCTAAACCCCATCTACGAGCAGTACTTC. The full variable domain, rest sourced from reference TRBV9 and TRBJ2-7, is DSGVTQTPKHLITATGQRVTLRCSPRSGDLSVYWYQQSLDQGLQFLIQYYNGEERAKGNILERFSAQQFPDLHSELNLSSLELGDSALYFCASSETLNPIYEQYFGPGTRLTVT.

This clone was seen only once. CDR3 protein: CASTLGSGRADTQYF. In DNA, the CDR3 is TGTGCCAGCACCTTGGGGAGCGGGAGGGCCGATACGCAGTATTTT. This chain joins TRBV11-1 and TRBJ2-3; 10 bases align to TRBD2. With V trimmed by 7 bases and J by 6 bases, 10 bases remained unmatched. Germline values: CDR1 SGHAT, CDR2 FQDESV (reference sequence). The CDR3 sequence is 15 residues long.

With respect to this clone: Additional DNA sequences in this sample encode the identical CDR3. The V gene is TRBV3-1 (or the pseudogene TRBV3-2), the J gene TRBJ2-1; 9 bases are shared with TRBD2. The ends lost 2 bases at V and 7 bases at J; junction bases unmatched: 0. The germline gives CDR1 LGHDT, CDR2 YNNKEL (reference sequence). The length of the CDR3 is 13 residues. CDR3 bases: TGTGCCAGCAGCCAACTAGCGGGAAATGAGCAGTTCTTC. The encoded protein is CASSQLAGNEQFF.

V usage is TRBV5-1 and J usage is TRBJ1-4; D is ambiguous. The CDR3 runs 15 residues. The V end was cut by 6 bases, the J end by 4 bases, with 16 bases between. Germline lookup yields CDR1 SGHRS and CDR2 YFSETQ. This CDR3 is CASTPMSGNNEKLFF. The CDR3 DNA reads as TGCGCCAGCACCCCTATGTCCGGGAATAATGAAAAACTGTTTTTT.

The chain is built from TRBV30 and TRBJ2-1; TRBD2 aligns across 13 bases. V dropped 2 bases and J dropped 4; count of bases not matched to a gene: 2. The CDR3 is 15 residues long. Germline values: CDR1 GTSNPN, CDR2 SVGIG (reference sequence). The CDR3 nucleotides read TGTGCCTGGAGTAAGGGACTAGCGGGGTACAATGAGCAGTTCTTC. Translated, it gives CAWSKGLAGYNEQFF. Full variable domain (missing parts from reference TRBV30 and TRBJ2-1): SQTIHQWPATLVQPVGSPLSLECTVEGTSNPNLYWYRQAAGRGLQLLFYSVGIGQISSEVPQNLSASRPQDRQFILSSKKLLLSDSGFYLCAWSKGLAGYNEQFFGPGTRLTVL.

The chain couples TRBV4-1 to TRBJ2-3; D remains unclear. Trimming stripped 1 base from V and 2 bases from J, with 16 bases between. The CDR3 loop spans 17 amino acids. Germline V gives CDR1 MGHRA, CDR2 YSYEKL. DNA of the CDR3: TGCGCCAGCAGCCAAGCCGGCCAATTAGCTGCCACAGATACGCAGTATTTT. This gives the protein CASSQAGQLAATDTQYF.

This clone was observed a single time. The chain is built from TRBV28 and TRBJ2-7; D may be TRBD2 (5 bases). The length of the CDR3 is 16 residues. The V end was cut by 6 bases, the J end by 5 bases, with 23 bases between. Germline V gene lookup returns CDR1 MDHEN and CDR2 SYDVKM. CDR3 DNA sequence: TGTGCCAGCAGACCCCGCGGCAACGGGGATAGTCACGAGCAGTACTTC. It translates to CASRPRGNGDSHEQYF. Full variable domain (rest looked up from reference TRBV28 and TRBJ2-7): DVKVTQSSRYLVKRTGEKVFLECVQDMDHENMFWYRQDPGLGLRLIYFSYDVKMKEKGDIPEGYSVSREKKERFSLILESASTNQTSMYLCASRPRGNGDSHEQYFGPGTRLTVT.

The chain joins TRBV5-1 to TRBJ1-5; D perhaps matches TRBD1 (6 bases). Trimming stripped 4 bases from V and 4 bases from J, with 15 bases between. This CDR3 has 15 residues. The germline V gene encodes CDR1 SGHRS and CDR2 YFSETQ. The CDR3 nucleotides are TGCGCCAGCAGCGCCGGGGAGGGGGGAAATCAGCCCCAGCATTTT. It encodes CASSAGEGGNQPQHF.